This TCR beta chain was observed in a study of Graves' ophthalmopathy and Graves' hyperthyroidism. The CDR3 loop spans 13 amino acids. Germline V gene lookup returns CDR1 SNHLY and CDR2 FYNNEI. Trimming cost V 6 bases and J 4 bases; bases outside gene matches: 4. The sample holds many counts of this clonotype. As the template, RNA transcripts were used to amplify TCR beta CDR3 regions. HTBI primers primed a first-round RT-PCR, and a second-round multiplex PCR followed. TCRdb called the multiplex PCR reads again in MiXCR, with one record for every CDR3 protein. The data contain 150,000 to 200,000 distinct CDR3 sequences, approximately 40% of them singletons.

The genes are TRBV2 and TRBJ1-2, with 8 bases fitting TRBD1. This TCR was sampled from a man younger than 40 with Graves' ophthalmopathy. Sequencing was carried out using peripheral blood. This chain's CDR3 is CASRRQGSYGYTF. The CDR3 coding sequence is TGTGCCAGCAGGAGACAGGGGTCCTATGGCTACACCTTC.